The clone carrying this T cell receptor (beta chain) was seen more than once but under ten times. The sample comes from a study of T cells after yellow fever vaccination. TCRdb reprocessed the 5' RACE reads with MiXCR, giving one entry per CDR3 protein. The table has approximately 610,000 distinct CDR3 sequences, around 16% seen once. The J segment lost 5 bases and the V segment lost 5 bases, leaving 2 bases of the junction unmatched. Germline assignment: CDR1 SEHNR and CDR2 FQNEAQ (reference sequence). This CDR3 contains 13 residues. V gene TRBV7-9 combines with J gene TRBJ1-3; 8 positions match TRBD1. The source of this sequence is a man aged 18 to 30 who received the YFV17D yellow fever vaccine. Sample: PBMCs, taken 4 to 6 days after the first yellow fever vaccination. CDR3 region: CASSDRGRNTIYF. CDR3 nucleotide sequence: TGTGCCAGCAGCGACAGGGGAAGAAACACCATATATTTT.